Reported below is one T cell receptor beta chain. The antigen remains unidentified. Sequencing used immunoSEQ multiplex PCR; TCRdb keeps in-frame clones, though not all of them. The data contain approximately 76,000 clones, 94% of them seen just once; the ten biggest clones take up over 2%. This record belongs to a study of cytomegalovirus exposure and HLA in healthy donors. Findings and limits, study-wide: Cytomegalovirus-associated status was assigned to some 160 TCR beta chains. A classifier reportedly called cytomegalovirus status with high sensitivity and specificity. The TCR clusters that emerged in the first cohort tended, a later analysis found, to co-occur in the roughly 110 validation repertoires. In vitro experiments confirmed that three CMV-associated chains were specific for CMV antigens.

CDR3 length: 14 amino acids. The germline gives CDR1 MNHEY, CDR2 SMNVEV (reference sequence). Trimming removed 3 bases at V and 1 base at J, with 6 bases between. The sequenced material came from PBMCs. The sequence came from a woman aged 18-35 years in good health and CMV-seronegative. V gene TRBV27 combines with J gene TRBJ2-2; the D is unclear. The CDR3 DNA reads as TGTGCCAGCAGTTTTCTAGGGAACACCGGGGAGCTGTTTTTT. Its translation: CASSFLGNTGELFF.